A selection of T cell receptor beta chains follows, all from one sample in a study of T cell changes during pregnancy in multiple sclerosis. Only in-frame clones appear in the TCRdb table, and some are missing; sequencing was by immunoSEQ multiplex PCR. The sample lists 70,000 to 95,000 clones; around nine tenths were seen once. The specimen comprised peripheral blood, sampled in the second trimester of pregnancy. The receptors here all came from a female donor in good health, enrolled as a control in a pregnancy study. Each CDR3 is given with its conserved first and last residue. The D gene is left open where the match is weak. Clone size is given for some rows only: seen once, a few or many times, or a class if the clone is expanded.

v_call,j_call,d_call,clone_size,cdr3_nt,cdr3_aa
TRBV13,TRBJ1-1,NA,NA,TGTGCCAGCAGCTTAGCGTTGAACACTGAAGCTTTCTTT,CASSLALNTEAFF
TRBV12-5,TRBJ2-1,NA,NA,TGTGCTAGTGGCCTTAGCCCCAATGAGCAGTTCTTC,CASGLSPNEQFF
TRBV6-5,TRBJ1-5,TRBD1,NA,TGTGCCAGCAGTTACGCGGCAGGGGGCCATCAGCCCCAGCATTTT,CASSYAAGGHQPQHF
TRBV6-1,TRBJ2-7,TRBD1,NA,TGTGCCAGCAGCGGGACAGGGCACTACGAGCAGTACTTC,CASSGTGHYEQYF
TRBV29-1,TRBJ2-2,TRBD2,once,TGCAGCGTCTCCGGGGGGGTAGGCACCGGGGAGCTGTTTTTT,CSVSGGVGTGELFF
TRBV25-1,TRBJ2-3,NA,NA,TGTGCCAGCAGTGAATTCGAGTCAGATACGCAGTATTTT,CASSEFESDTQYF
TRBV15,TRBJ2-4,NA,NA,TGTGCCACCAGCAGACAGCAGAGGGAAAACATTCAGTACTTC,CATSRQQRENIQYF
TRBV7-9,TRBJ1-2,TRBD1,NA,TGTGCCAGCAGCTTAGGAGTACAGGGGGACGGCTACACCTTC,CASSLGVQGDGYTF
TRBV5-4,TRBJ1-2,TRBD1,NA,TGTGCCAGCAGCCCCTCTGACGACAGGGTAGATGGCTACACCTTC,CASSPSDDRVDGYTF
TRBV6-5,TRBJ1-5,NA,NA,TGTGCCAGCGGCAAGTCCAATCAGCCCCAGCATTTT,CASGKSNQPQHF
TRBV5-4,TRBJ2-7,NA,NA,TGTGCCAGCAGCTCGGACATACTCTACGAGCAGTACTTC,CASSSDILYEQYF
TRBV6-5,TRBJ1-2,NA,NA,TGTGCCAGCAAGGGGGACAACTATGGCTACACCTTC,CASKGDNYGYTF
TRBV11-2,TRBJ1-6,TRBD1,NA,TGTGCCAGCAGCTTTCCGACAGGGCGGAATTCACCCCTCCACTTT,CASSFPTGRNSPLHF
TRBV5-1,TRBJ2-5,TRBD1,once,TGCGCCAGCAGCTTGGCCGGTACAGGGGAGGAGACCCAGTACTTC,CASSLAGTGEETQYF
TRBV15,TRBJ1-1,NA,NA,TGTGCCACCAGCAGGGCAGGGGAAACTGAAGCTTTCTTT,CATSRAGETEAFF
TRBV6-5,TRBJ2-7,TRBD1,NA,TGTGCCAGCAGACCCGACAGGGGGCTGTACGAGCAGTACTTC,CASRPDRGLYEQYF
TRBV11-2,TRBJ2-7,TRBD1,NA,TGTGCCAGCAGCCTAGCGGGACAGGGGGCATACGAGCAGTACTTC,CASSLAGQGAYEQYF
TRBV5-4,TRBJ2-3,TRBD2,NA,TGTGCCAGCAGCTTACGGCTAGCGGGGGGACCAGATACGCAGTATTTT,CASSLRLAGGPDTQYF
TRBV19,TRBJ1-2,NA,NA,TGTGCCAGTAGTATATACAGTTCAGCTAACTATGGCTACACCTTC,CASSIYSSANYGYTF